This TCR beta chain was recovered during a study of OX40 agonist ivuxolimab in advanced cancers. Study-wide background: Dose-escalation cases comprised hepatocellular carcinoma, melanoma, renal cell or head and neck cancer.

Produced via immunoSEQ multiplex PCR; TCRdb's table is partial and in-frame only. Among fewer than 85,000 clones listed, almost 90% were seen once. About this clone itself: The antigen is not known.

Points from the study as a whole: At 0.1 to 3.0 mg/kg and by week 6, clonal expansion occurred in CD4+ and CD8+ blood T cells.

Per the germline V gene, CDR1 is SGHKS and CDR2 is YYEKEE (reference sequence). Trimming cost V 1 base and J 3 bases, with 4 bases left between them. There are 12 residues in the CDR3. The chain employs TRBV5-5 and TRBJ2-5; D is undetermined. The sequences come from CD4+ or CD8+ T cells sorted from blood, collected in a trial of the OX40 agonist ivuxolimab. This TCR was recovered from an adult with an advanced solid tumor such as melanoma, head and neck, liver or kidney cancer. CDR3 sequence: CASSLNKETQYF. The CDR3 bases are TGTGCCAGCAGCTTGAATAAAGAGACCCAGTACTTC. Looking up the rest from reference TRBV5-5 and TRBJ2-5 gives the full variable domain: DAGVTQSPTHLIKTRGQQVTLRCSPISGHKSVSWYQQVLGQGPQFIFQYYEKEERGRGNFPDRFSARQFPNYSSELNVNALLLGDSALYLCASSLNKETQYFGPGTRLLVL.